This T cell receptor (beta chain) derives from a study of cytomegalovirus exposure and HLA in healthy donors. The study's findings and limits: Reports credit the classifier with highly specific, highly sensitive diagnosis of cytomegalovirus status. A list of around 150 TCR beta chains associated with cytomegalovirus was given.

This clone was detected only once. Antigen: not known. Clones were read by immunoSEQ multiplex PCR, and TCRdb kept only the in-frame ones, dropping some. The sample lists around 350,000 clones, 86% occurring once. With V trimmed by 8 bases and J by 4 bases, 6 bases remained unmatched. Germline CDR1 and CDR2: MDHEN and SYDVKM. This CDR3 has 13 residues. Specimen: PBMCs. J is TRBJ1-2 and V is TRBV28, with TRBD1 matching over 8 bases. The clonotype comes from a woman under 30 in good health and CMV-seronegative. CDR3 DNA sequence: TGTGCCAGCCGGACAGGGATAGGCTATGGCTACACCTTC. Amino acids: CASRTGIGYGYTF.